This T cell receptor (beta chain) was found in a study of OX40 agonist ivuxolimab in advanced cancers. Study information: While on treatment, patients had intravenous ivuxolimab at 0.01 to 10 mg/kg every 2 weeks. Having had anti-PD-1, anti-PD-L1 or anti-CTLA-4 therapy before was allowed, and over 35% had some.

Whole-study findings and limits: Near-lowest levels of clonal expansion characterized partial responders at 0.1-3.0 mg/kg. The CD4+ and CD8+ T cells in the blood had expanded clonally by week 6 at 0.1 to 3.0 mg/kg.

Turning to this clone: The antigen remains undetermined.

With V trimmed by 1 base and J by 0 bases, 6 bases remained unmatched. CDR3 length equals 17 residues. The V gene's germline CDR1 is SEHNR and CDR2 FQNEAQ (reference sequence). Only in-frame clones appear in the TCRdb table, and some are missing; sequencing was by immunoSEQ multiplex PCR. Seen here are some 44,000 clones, approximately 83% observed once, and the top ten hold roughly 24%. The clonotype originates from an adult with an advanced solid tumor such as melanoma, head and neck, liver or kidney cancer. Specimen: CD4+ or CD8+ T cells sorted from blood, collected in a trial of the OX40 agonist ivuxolimab. J is TRBJ2-3 and V is TRBV7-9; 8 bases align to TRBD1. CDR3 sequence reads: CASSLGSRQGSTDTQYF. CDR3 coding DNA: TGTGCCAGCAGCTTAGGGTCTCGACAGGGGAGCACAGATACGCAGTATTTT. Drawing the rest from reference TRBV7-9 and TRBJ2-3, the complete variable domain is DTGVSQNPRHKITKRGQNVTFRCDPISEHNRLYWYRQTLGQGPEFLTYFQNEAQLEKSRLLSDRFSAERPKGSFSTLEIQRTEQGDSAMYLCASSLGSRQGSTDTQYFGPGTRLTVL.